This is a list of T cell receptor beta chains from one sample in a study of shared clonotypes between healthy human individuals. Only in-frame clones appear in the TCRdb table, and some are missing; sequencing was by immunoSEQ multiplex PCR. Of about 2.1 million clones listed, around 93% are singletons. The sample consisted of naive CD8+ T cells from PBMCs. These receptors were collected from a young man in good health. Some clones in this sample may be carry-over from other donors' samples. Both conserved end residues are part of each CDR3. The D gene is left open where the match is weak. Size is stated for part of the rows, as once, few or many counts, or as a class when the clone is expanded.

DNA	CDR3	D	V	size	J	length
TGCGCCAGCAGCATGACAGCCACTAGCACAGATACGCAGTATTTT	CASSMTATSTDTQYF	-	TRBV5-1	-	TRBJ2-3	15
TGTGCCAGCAGTTCAGACTCTCGAAGGGGCACAGATACGCAGTATTTT	CASSSDSRRGTDTQYF	-	TRBV27	-	TRBJ2-3	16
TGTGCCAGCAGCGGCGCTCCGCCGAACACCGGGGAGCTGTTTTTT	CASSGAPPNTGELFF	-	TRBV11-2	once	TRBJ2-2	15
TGTGCCAGCAGGGATGACAGGGTGAACACTGAAGCTTTCTTT	CASRDDRVNTEAFF	TRBD1	TRBV7-2	once	TRBJ1-1	14
TGTGCCAGCAGCTGGGGGAATCAGCCCCAGCATTTT	CASSWGNQPQHF	-	TRBV28	-	TRBJ1-5	12
TGTGCCAGCAGCTTGGGAACAGGGGATTACTCCTACGAGCAGTACTTC	CASSLGTGDYSYEQYF	TRBD1	TRBV5-8	-	TRBJ2-7	16
TGTGCCAGCAGCCCATCGTCGGGACAGCCCCAGCATTTT	CASSPSSGQPQHF	-	TRBV7-6	-	TRBJ1-5	13
TGTGCCAGCAGTGAAAACGGCTGGGGCAGGCCGAGGGAGCAGTACTTC	CASSENGWGRPREQYF	-	TRBV6-1	-	TRBJ2-7	16
TGTGCCAGTAGTATAGTGGGACAGGGCTTCGAGCAGTACTTC	CASSIVGQGFEQYF	TRBD1	TRBV19	-	TRBJ2-7	14
TGCGCCAGCAGCCCTGGGGTGCGGGAGTCCTACAATGAGCAGTTCTTC	CASSPGVRESYNEQFF	TRBD2	TRBV5-1	-	TRBJ2-1	16
TGTGCCATCGGCGGGGCGACGGGCTACAATGAGCAGTTCTTC	CAIGGATGYNEQFF	-	TRBV10-3	-	TRBJ2-1	14
TGTGCCAGCAGCTTAGGCTCATCGGGAGGGTTCTACGAGCAGTACTTC	CASSLGSSGGFYEQYF	TRBD2	TRBV13	-	TRBJ2-7	16
TGTGCCAGCGGGAGGGAGTACAATGAGCAGTTCTTC	CASGREYNEQFF	TRBD2	TRBV18	-	TRBJ2-1	12
TGTGCCAGCACCGGGGACAGGGAATACGAGCAGTACTTC	CASTGDREYEQYF	TRBD1	TRBV13	-	TRBJ2-7	13
TGTGCCAGTAACAAACAGGATATGAACACTGAAGCTTTCTTT	CASNKQDMNTEAFF	-	TRBV19	-	TRBJ1-1	14
TGTGCCAGTAGTTCGCCCGGGACAGGGAGTTACTATGGCTACACCTTC	CASSSPGTGSYYGYTF	TRBD1	TRBV19	-	TRBJ1-2	16
TGTGCCAGCACTGCACAGGCTTACACCGGGGAGCTGTTTTTT	CASTAQAYTGELFF	-	TRBV6-5	-	TRBJ2-2	14
TGCGCCAGCACCGGGCGGGAGCGGGGCACAGATACGCAGTATTTT	CASTGRERGTDTQYF	TRBD2	TRBV5-1	-	TRBJ2-3	15
TGTGCCAGCAGCAATCTAGCGGGAGAGCAGTTCTTC	CASSNLAGEQFF	TRBD2	TRBV7-9	-	TRBJ2-1	12
TGTGCCATCAGGGAGCTAGCGGGAGAGAGGTACGAGCAGTACTTC	CAIRELAGERYEQYF	TRBD2	TRBV10-3	-	TRBJ2-7	15
TGCGCCAGCACCCCTCTCCAGGGATCGAACACTGAAGCTTTCTTT	CASTPLQGSNTEAFF	-	TRBV5-1	-	TRBJ1-1	15
TGTGCCAGCAGCTTAGCAACTAATGAAAAACTGTTTTTT	CASSLATNEKLFF	-	TRBV7-9	once	TRBJ1-4	13
TGTGCCACCGCCCTGACAGGGGGGGCCGGGGAGCTGTTTTTT	CATALTGGAGELFF	TRBD1	TRBV15	-	TRBJ2-2	14
TGTGCCAGCAGCGTAGGAGGCAGGGTAGACGGCTACACCTTC	CASSVGGRVDGYTF	-	TRBV9	-	TRBJ1-2	14
TGTGCCAGCAGTTCGGGACTAGCGGGATCGTGGGAGCAGTACTTC	CASSSGLAGSWEQYF	TRBD2	TRBV6-5	-	TRBJ2-7	15
TGTGCCAGCACCGTGGACAGGGGGCTCAACACCATATATTTT	CASTVDRGLNTIYF	TRBD1	TRBV6-1	-	TRBJ1-3	14
TGTGCCAGCAACCCCCGGGACCTTCTGTTCAACTCCTACAATGAGCAGTTCTTC	CASNPRDLLFNSYNEQFF	-	TRBV28	-	TRBJ2-1	18
TGTGCCAGCAGCTTATCAGTTCGTACGACAGATACGCAGTATTTT	CASSLSVRTTDTQYF	-	TRBV7-3	-	TRBJ2-3	15
TGTGCCAGCAGTTTATGGGGCGGGGGAGGCCTTCCCTACGAGCAGTACTTC	CASSLWGGGGLPYEQYF	TRBD2	TRBV27	-	TRBJ2-7	17
TGTGCCAGCAGTTACTCGGGGTGGCGAGCTGAAGCTTTCTTT	CASSYSGWRAEAFF	-	TRBV6-5	-	TRBJ1-1	14
TGTGCCAGCAGTTCAGACAGGGACCAGCCCCAGCATTTT	CASSSDRDQPQHF	TRBD1	TRBV7-9	-	TRBJ1-5	13
TGTGCCAGCAGCGCCGGTGGGGGGGACGCAACTAATGAAAAACTGTTTTTT	CASSAGGGDATNEKLFF	-	TRBV9	-	TRBJ1-4	17
TGCAGCGTTGAAGAGACACTCTACGAGCAGTACTTC	CSVEETLYEQYF	-	TRBV29-1	-	TRBJ2-7	12